This T cell receptor (beta chain) comes out of a study of blood T cell repertoires in COVID-19. Study-wide context: Sites in the United States, Italy and Spain provided acute and convalescent COVID-19 samples.

V gave up 4 bases and J gave up 8 bases, with 20 bases separating them. The germline V gene encodes CDR1 MNHNS and CDR2 SASEGT. The CDR3 covers 16 residues. In the original analysis: Nucleated cell counts were estimated from reference gene primer amplification. Measured with immunoSEQ multiplex PCR; TCRdb has only the in-frame clones, and not every one. That table gives V, J and clone size, and the DNA gave D and trimming. Of some 250,000 clones in the sample, approximately 81% were seen once. The J gene is TRBJ1-4, the V gene TRBV6-1; unclear D gene. Sequenced input: peripheral blood. This receptor was obtained from a woman between 18 and 30 years old with acute or convalescent COVID-19. CDR3: CASSARAAGLGEKLFF. The CDR3 DNA follows: TGTGCCAGCAGTGCCCGTGCAGCGGGTCTTGGGGAAAAACTGTTTTTT.